Described below is a single TCR beta chain sequence and its context. A marrow graft followed busulfan-fludarabine conditioning, with cyclophosphamide on days +3 and +4. TCRdb's copy holds only in-frame clones and misses some; the assay was immunoSEQ multiplex PCR. The table includes some 45,000 clones, 90% detected once. This sample was taken from a study of T cells after posttransplantation cyclophosphamide. The CDR3 covers 15 residues. The V end was cut by 5 bases, the J end by 1 base, with 11 bases between. CDR1 SGHVS and CDR2 FNYEAQ come from the germline V gene. This clonotype was sampled from a male patient in his sixties who received an allogeneic stem cell transplant from a related donor and was CMV-positive. Some T cells may be graft donor cells. The rearrangement joins TRBV7-6 to TRBJ2-2; D perhaps matches TRBD1 (6 bases). This material consisted of PBMCs, taken roughly 59 days after allogeneic stem cell transplant with posttransplant cyclophosphamide. The CDR3 DNA sequence: TGTGCCAGCAGCCCCGGGACATGGAACACCGGGGAGCTGTTTTTT. It is translated as CASSPGTWNTGELFF.